Sequencing of this TCR beta chain was carried out in a study of cytomegalovirus exposure and HLA in healthy donors. Method: immunoSEQ multiplex PCR; TCRdb's copy keeps in-frame clones and lacks some. The sample carries fewer than 120,000 clones, 88% recorded once. What was sequenced was PBMCs. This receptor was obtained from a woman aged 25 to 39 in good health and CMV-seropositive.

This CDR3 is CASSRVPGLREETQYF. The CDR3 nucleotides read TGCGCCAGCAGCCGGGTTCCGGGACTACGAGAAGAGACCCAGTACTTC. The gene calls are TRBV4-1 and TRBJ2-5, with 7 bases matching TRBD2. The CDR3 runs 16 residues. Per germline, CDR1 MGHRA and CDR2 YSYEKL. J was trimmed by 3 bases and V by 4 bases; bases with no gene match: 11.